This T cell receptor (beta chain) was retrieved from a study of neoadjuvant anti-PD-1 for oral cavity cancer. Time point reported: after neoadjuvant nivolumab, at surgical resection. Stage II-IVA oral cavity squamous cell carcinoma was new and untreated by systemic or radiation therapy. V lost 3 bases to trimming and J lost 5 bases, with 15 bases between them. This CDR3 is built from 14 residues. CDR1 and CDR2 (germline): SQVTM, ANQGSEA. Assay: immunoSEQ multiplex PCR; the TCRdb copy retains only in-frame clones and omits some. Of about 23,000 clones listed, 40% to 50% were seen once; the top ten hold less than 50%.

The chain carries TRBV29-1 and TRBJ2-3; perhaps TRBD2 as D (5 bases). The clonotype comes from a person between 40 and 79 years old with oral cavity squamous cell carcinoma. The source material was tumor tissue, sampled after nivolumab (anti-PD-1) treatment. The CDR3: CSVEPFDGGDTQYF. The CDR3 DNA reads TGCAGCGTTGAGCCGTTTGACGGAGGAGATACGCAGTATTTT.